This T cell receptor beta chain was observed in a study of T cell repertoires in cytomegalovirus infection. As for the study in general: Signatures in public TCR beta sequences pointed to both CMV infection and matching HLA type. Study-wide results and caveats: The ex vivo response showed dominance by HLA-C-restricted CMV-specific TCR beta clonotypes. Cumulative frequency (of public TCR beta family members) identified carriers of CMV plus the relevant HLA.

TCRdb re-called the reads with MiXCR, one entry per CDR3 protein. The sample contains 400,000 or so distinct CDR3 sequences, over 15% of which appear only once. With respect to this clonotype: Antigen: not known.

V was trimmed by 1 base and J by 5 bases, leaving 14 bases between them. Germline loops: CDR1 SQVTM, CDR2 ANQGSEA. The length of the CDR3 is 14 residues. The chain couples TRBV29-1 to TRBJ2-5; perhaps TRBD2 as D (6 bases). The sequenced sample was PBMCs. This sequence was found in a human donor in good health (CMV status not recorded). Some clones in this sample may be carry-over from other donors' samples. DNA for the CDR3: TGCAGCGTTGAAGTCGGCGGGGTCGGGGAGACCCAGTACTTC. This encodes CSVEVGGVGETQYF.